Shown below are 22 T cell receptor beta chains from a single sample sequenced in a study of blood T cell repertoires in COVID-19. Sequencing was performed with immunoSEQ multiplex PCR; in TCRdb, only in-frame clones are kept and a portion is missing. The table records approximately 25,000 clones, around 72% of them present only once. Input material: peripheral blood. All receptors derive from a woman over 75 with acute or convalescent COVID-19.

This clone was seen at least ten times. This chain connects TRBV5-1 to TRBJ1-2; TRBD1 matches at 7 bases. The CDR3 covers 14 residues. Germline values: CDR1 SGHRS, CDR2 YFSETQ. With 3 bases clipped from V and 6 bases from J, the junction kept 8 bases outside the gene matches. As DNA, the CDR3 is TGCGCCAGCAGCTCCGGGACAGTTGAGGATGGCTACACCTTC. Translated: CASSSGTVEDGYTF.

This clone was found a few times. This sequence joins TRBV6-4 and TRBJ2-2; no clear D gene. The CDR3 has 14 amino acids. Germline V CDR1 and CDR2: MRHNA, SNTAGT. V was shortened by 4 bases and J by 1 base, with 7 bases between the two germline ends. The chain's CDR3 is CASSVRRNTGELFF. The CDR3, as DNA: TGTGCCAGCAGTGTGAGGCGGAACACCGGGGAGCTGTTTTTT.

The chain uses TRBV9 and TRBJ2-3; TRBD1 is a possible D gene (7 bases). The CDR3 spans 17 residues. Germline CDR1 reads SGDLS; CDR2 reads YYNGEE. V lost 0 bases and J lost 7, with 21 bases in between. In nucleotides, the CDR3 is TGTGCCAGCAGCGTAGATCCGACAGGGATGGAGGGGAATACGCAGTATTTT. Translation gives CASSVDPTGMEGNTQYF. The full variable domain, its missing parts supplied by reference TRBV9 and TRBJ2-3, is DSGVTQTPKHLITATGQRVTLRCSPRSGDLSVYWYQQSLDQGLQFLIQYYNGEERAKGNILERFSAQQFPDLHSELNLSSLELGDSALYFCASSVDPTGMEGNTQYFGPGTRLTVL.

The CDR3 region has the DNA TGTGCCATCAGTGAGCTGGCGGGAGGGCCGGGAGAGACCCAGTACTTC. Translating gives CAISELAGGPGETQYF. The genes are TRBV10-3 and TRBJ2-5, with 9 bases aligning to TRBD2. This CDR3 comprises 16 residues. With V trimmed by 2 bases and J by 4 bases, 8 bases remained unmatched. Per germline, CDR1 ENHRY and CDR2 SYGVKD.

The CDR3 reads CASSLNRAGVNEQFF. The DNA of the CDR3 is TGCGCCAGCAGCTTGAATCGCGCGGGAGTGAATGAGCAGTTCTTC. The rearrangement uses TRBV5-1 and TRBJ2-1; TRBD2 matches at 7 bases. V shed 1 base, J shed 7 bases, and the junction held 8 bases outside the gene matches. The germline CDR1 and CDR2 sequences are SGHRS and YFSETQ. The length of the CDR3 is 15 residues.

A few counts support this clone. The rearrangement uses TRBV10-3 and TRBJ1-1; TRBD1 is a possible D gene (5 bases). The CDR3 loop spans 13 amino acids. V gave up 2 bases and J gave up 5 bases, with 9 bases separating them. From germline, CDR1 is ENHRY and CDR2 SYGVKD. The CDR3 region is CAISEMGGTEAFF. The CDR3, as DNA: TGTGCCATCAGTGAGATGGGGGGAACTGAAGCTTTCTTT.

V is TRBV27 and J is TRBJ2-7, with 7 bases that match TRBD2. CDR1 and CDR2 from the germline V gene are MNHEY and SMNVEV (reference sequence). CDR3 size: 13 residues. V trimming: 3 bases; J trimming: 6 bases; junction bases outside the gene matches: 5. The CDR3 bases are TGTGCCAGCAGTTTTGGGAGGGGCACCGAGCAGTACTTC. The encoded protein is CASSFGRGTEQYF.

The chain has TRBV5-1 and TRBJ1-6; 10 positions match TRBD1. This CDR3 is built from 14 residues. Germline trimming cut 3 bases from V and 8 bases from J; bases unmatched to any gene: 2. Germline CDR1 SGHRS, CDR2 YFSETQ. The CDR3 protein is CASSSDRGYSPLHF. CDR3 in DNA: TGCGCCAGCAGCTCGGACAGGGGGTATTCACCCCTCCACTTT. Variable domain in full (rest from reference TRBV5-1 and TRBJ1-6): KAGVTQTPRYLIKTRGQQVTLSCSPISGHRSVSWYQQTPGQGLQFLFEYFSETQRNKGNFPGRFSGRQFSNSRSEMNVSTLELGDSALYLCASSSDRGYSPLHFGNGTRLTVT.

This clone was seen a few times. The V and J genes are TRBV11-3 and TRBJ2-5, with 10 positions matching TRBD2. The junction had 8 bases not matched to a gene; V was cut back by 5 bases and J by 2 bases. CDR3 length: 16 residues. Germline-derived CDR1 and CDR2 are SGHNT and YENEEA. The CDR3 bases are TGTGCCAGCAGCCTCCAGCGGGGGGGCCTTCAAGAGACCCAGTACTTC. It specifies CASSLQRGGLQETQYF.

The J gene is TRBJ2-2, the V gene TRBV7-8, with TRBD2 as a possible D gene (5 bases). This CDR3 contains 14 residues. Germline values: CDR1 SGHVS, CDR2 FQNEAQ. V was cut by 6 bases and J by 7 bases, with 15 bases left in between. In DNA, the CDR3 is TGTGCCAGCAGTTCCTTTGCGGGTGACGGGGAGCTGTTTTTT. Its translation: CASSSFAGDGELFF.

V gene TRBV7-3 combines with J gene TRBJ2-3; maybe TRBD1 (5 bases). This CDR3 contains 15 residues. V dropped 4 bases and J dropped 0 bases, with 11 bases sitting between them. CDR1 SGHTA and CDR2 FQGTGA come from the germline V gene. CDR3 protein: CASSSLGASTDTQYF. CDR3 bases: TGTGCCAGCAGCTCTCTTGGGGCTAGCACAGATACGCAGTATTTT.

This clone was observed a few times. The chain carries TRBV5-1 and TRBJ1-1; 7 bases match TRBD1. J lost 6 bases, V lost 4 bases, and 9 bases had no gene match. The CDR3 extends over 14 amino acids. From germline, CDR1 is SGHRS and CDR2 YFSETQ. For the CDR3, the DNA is TGCGCCAGCAGCGATCCAGGGGGTGGGGCTGAAGCTTTCTTT. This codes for CASSDPGGGAEAFF.

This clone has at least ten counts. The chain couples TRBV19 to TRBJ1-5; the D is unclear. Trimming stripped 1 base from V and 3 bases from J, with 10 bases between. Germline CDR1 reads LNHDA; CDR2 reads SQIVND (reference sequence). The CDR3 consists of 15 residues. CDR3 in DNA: TGTGCCAGTAGTATAGTTTTCGGAGACAATCAGCCCCAGCATTTT. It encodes CASSIVFGDNQPQHF.

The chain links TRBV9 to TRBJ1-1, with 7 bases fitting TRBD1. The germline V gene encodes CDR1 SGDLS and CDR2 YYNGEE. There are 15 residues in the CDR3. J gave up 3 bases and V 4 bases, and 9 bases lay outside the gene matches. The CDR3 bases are TGTGCCAGCAGCCCCGACAGGGCGGCGTACACTGAAGCTTTCTTT. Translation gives CASSPDRAAYTEAFF.

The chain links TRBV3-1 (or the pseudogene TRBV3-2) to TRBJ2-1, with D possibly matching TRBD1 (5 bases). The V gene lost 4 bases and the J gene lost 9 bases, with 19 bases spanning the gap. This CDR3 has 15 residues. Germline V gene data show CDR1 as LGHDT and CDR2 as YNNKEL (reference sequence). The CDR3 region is CASSRVRGFIGEQFF. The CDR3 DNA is TGTGCCAGCAGCCGGGTAAGGGGATTTATTGGTGAGCAGTTCTTC.

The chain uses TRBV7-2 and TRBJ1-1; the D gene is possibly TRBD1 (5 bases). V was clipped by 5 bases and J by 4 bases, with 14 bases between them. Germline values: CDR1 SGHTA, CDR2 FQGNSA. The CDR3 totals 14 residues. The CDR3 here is CASSPRGGVTEAFF. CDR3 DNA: TGTGCCAGCAGCCCTCGGGGGGGAGTCACTGAAGCTTTCTTT. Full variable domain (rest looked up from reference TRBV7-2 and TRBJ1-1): GAGVSQSPSNKVTEKGKDVELRCDPISGHTALYWYRQSLGQGLEFLIYFQGNSAPDKSGLPSDRFSAERTGGSVSTLTIQRTQQEDSAVYLCASSPRGGVTEAFFGQGTRLTVV.

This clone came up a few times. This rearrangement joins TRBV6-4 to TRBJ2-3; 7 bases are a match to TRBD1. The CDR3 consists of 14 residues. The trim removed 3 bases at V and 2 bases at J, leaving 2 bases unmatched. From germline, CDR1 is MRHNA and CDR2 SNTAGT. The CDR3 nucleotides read TGTGCCAGCAGTGAGGGACAGCCCACAGATACGCAGTATTTT. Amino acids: CASSEGQPTDTQYF.

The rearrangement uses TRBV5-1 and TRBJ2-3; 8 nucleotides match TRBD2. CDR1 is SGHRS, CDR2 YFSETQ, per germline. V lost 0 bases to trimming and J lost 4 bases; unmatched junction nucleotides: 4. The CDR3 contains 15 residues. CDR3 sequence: CASSLAGRGADTQYF. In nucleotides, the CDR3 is TGCGCCAGCAGCTTGGCTGGGCGGGGGGCAGATACGCAGTATTTT.

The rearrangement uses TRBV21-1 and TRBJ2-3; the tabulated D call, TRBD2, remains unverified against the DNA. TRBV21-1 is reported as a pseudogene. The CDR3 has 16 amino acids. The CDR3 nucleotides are TGTGCCAGCAGCAACCGATCGGGACTTCGCACAGATACGCAGTATTTT. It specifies CASSNRSGLRTDTQYF.

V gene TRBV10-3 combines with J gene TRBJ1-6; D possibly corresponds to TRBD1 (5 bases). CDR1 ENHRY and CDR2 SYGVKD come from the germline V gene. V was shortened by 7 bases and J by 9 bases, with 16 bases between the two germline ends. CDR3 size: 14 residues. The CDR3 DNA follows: TGTGCCATCACCCCAGGTGGAGGGGCTTCACCCCTCCACTTT. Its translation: CAITPGGGASPLHF.

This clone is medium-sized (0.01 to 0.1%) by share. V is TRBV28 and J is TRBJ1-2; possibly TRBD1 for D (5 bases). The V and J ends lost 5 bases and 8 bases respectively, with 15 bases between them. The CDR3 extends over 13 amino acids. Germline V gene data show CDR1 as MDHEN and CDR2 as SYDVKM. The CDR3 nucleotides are TGTGCCAGCAGTCCCCCGGGGGGGGTCGGCTACACCTTC. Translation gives CASSPPGGVGYTF.

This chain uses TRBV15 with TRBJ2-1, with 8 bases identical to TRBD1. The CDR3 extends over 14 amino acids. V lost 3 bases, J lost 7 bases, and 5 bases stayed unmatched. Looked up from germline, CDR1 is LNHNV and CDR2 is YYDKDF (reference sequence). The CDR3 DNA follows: TGTGCCACCAGCAGGGCAGGGGGCTCGAATGAGCAGTTCTTC. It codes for CATSRAGGSNEQFF.